The next 3 T cell receptor beta chains were all read from a single sample in a study of graft-versus-host responses after intestinal transplantation. Produced via immunoSEQ multiplex PCR; TCRdb's table is partial and in-frame only. The sample has approximately 50,000 clones; around 90% are singletons. The specimen comprised PBMCs, sampled 26 days after transplant. All receptors come from a human patient who received an intestinal transplant, so some T cells may come from the graft donor.

This clone appeared a single time. The chain combines TRBV28 with TRBJ2-3; D remains ambiguous. In germline, CDR1 is MDHEN, CDR2 SYDVKM. This CDR3 spans 11 amino acids. Trimming left V 5 bases short and J 7 bases short, with 7 bases between. The CDR3, as DNA: TGTGCCAGCAGTCCAATGTATACGCAGTATTTT. Translating gives CASSPMYTQYF.

This clone has just one count. This chain connects TRBV7-9 to TRBJ2-1, with D perhaps matching TRBD1 (6 bases). Trimming removed 3 bases from V and 3 bases from J, with 15 bases in between. Germline V gives CDR1 SEHNR, CDR2 FQNEAQ (reference sequence). The CDR3 has 16 residues. The CDR3 bases are TGTGCCAGCAGCTTGCCCGCGGACAGCCTCTACAATGAGCAGTTCTTC. Protein sequence: CASSLPADSLYNEQFF.

The CDR3 region has the DNA TGTGCCAGCAGTCAGGGGGGACCATCGACTGAAGCTTTCTTT. Its protein product is CASSQGGPSTEAFF. V usage is TRBV27 and J usage is TRBJ1-1; 7 bases fit TRBD1. CDR1 and CDR2 from the germline V gene are MNHEY and SMNVEV (reference sequence). J lost 5 bases, V lost 5 bases, and 8 bases had no gene match. The length of the CDR3 is 14 residues.